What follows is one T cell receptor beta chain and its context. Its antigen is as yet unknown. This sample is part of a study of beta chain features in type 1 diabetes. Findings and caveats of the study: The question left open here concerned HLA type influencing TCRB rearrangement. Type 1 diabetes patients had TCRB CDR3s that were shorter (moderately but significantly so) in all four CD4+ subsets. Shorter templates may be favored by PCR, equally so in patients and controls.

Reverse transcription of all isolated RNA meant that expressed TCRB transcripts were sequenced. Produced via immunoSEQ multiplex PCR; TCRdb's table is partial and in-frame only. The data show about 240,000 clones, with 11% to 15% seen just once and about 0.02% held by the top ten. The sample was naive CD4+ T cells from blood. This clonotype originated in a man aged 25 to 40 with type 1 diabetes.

The CDR3: CASSRDGSSYNEQFF. In DNA form, the CDR3 reads TGCGCCAGCAGCCGAGACGGTAGCTCCTACAATGAGCAGTTCTTC. The chain combines TRBV4-1 with TRBJ2-1; D is undetermined. V dropped 4 bases and J dropped 0 bases, with 10 bases sitting between them. The CDR3 is 15 amino acids. CDR1 MGHRA and CDR2 YSYEKL come from the germline V gene.